A selection of T cell receptor beta chains follows, all from one sample in a study of blood T cell repertoires in COVID-19. TCRdb's copy holds only in-frame clones and misses some; the assay was immunoSEQ multiplex PCR. Of some 390,000 clones listed, over 85% are singletons. Sequencing used PBMCs or T cells enriched from blood (not recorded which). All receptors come from a woman between 25 and 40 years old who had recovered from COVID-19. The CDR3 runs from the conserved cysteine through the conserved F or W. D genes are given only for firm matches. Expanded clones are given a class, and other clones once, few, many or no size at all.

clone size,D gene,J gene,V gene,CDR3 DNA,CDR3 protein
NA,NA,TRBJ2-7,TRBV9,TGTGCCAGCAGCCCCCTGATAGATCCGATCTACGAGCAGTACTTC,CASSPLIDPIYEQYF
once,TRBD1,TRBJ2-3,TRBV6-5,TGTGCCAGCAGTCCCCGACAGGGGTCAGATACGCAGTATTTT,CASSPRQGSDTQYF
NA,TRBD1,TRBJ2-1,TRBV5-1,TGCGCCAGCAGCCCCGGGACAGGGCCGTCCTACAATGAGCAGTTCTTC,CASSPGTGPSYNEQFF
NA,NA,TRBJ2-4,TRBV21-1,TGTGCCAGCAGCAAATACGGGGGACTAGCCAAAAACATTCAGTACTTC,CASSKYGGLAKNIQYF
NA,TRBD1,TRBJ2-7,TRBV28,TGTGCCAGCAGCCTCCAGGACAGGTTCCGCTGGGAGCAGTACTTC,CASSLQDRFRWEQYF
once,NA,TRBJ1-3,TRBV30,TGTGCCTGGAGGGCGGCAGGGGCTGGAAACACCATATATTTT,CAWRAAGAGNTIYF
NA,NA,TRBJ2-6,TRBV3-1/TRBV3-2,TGTGCCAGTGTGAGAACCTCTGGGGCCAACGTCCTGACTTTC,CASVRTSGANVLTF
few,NA,TRBJ2-1,TRBV29-1,TGCAGCGTTGAAGGCACTTCGAGCCTATACAATGAGCAGTTCTTC,CSVEGTSSLYNEQFF
NA,NA,TRBJ2-5,TRBV2,TGTGCCAGCAGTTCAACTAGGGAAGAGACCCAGTACTTC,CASSSTREETQYF
once,TRBD1,TRBJ2-2,TRBV28,TGTGCCAGCAGTTTAACCGGGACAGGGATATCCGGGGAGCTGTTTTTT,CASSLTGTGISGELFF
NA,TRBD1,TRBJ2-7,TRBV9,TGTGCCAGCAGCGCCTACAGGGGGGATTCCTACGAGCAGTACTTC,CASSAYRGDSYEQYF
NA,TRBD1,TRBJ1-6,TRBV7-6,TGTGCCAGCAGCTTAAGTTCTGCAGGGGGCACTGCGTCACCCCTCCACTTT,CASSLSSAGGTASPLHF
NA,TRBD1,TRBJ1-4,TRBV19,TGTGCCAGTAGCGGGACAGGAGGATTCTTAAATGAAAAACTGTTTTTT,CASSGTGGFLNEKLFF
NA,NA,TRBJ1-4,TRBV7-9,TGTGCCAGCAGCTTACGTAATGAAAAACTGTTTTTT,CASSLRNEKLFF
NA,NA,TRBJ2-2,TRBV7-9,TGTGCCAGCAGCTCCCGGGACACCCGGGACACCGGGGAGCTGTTTTTT,CASSSRDTRDTGELFF
NA,NA,TRBJ2-3,TRBV5-6,TGTGCCAGCAGCGGTCGGGTCAGTAAACAACTCACAGATACGCAGTATTTT,CASSGRVSKQLTDTQYF
NA,TRBD2,TRBJ2-3,TRBV3-1/TRBV3-2,TGTGCCAGCAGCCAACCTAGCGGGGGTACAGATACGCAGTATTTT,CASSQPSGGTDTQYF
NA,NA,TRBJ1-3,TRBV11-2,TGTGCCAGCAGCCCTAGAGGCTCTGGAAACACCATATATTTT,CASSPRGSGNTIYF
NA,NA,TRBJ1-3,TRBV19,TGTGCCAGTAGTTTCGACAGAGGCTCTGGAAACACCATATATTTT,CASSFDRGSGNTIYF
NA,NA,TRBJ1-6,TRBV13,TGTGCCAGCAGCTTAAAAGGGGCAACCTATAATTCACCCCTCCACTTT,CASSLKGATYNSPLHF
NA,TRBD1,TRBJ1-1,TRBV4-1,TGCGCCAGCAGCCGAAGAGGGGCAGGGGGGAGCACTGAAGCTTTCTTT,CASSRRGAGGSTEAFF
NA,NA,TRBJ1-1,TRBV29-1,TGCAGCGGGAGTACAGGCGTCACTGAAGCTTTCTTT,CSGSTGVTEAFF
NA,TRBD1,TRBJ2-7,TRBV7-9,TGTGCCAGCAGCGATACCGGGACAGGGTTTTTGGTCGAGCAGTACTTC,CASSDTGTGFLVEQYF
NA,NA,TRBJ2-7,TRBV5-4,TGTGCCAGCAGCTCTAGAAAAAACTACGAGCAGTACTTC,CASSSRKNYEQYF
few,TRBD2,TRBJ2-7,TRBV19,TGTGCCAGTAGTATTTACGTCATGGCTAGCGGGAGTGACGAGCAGTACTTC,CASSIYVMASGSDEQYF
NA,NA,TRBJ1-1,TRBV18,TGTGCCAGCTCACCAGTGGGGGGAAGGGAAACTGAAGCTTTCTTT,CASSPVGGRETEAFF
once,TRBD1,TRBJ1-5,TRBV10-2,TGCGCCAGCCGACAGGGAGATCAGCCCCAGCATTTT,CASRQGDQPQHF
NA,NA,TRBJ2-2,TRBV3-1/TRBV3-2,TGTGCCAGCAGCCAAGGGACTCCCGCGGCCGGGGAGCTGTTTTTT,CASSQGTPAAGELFF
NA,NA,TRBJ1-2,TRBV12-3/TRBV12-4,TGTGCCAGCAGTCCACCGGGTTGGGGCTACACCTTC,CASSPPGWGYTF
NA,NA,TRBJ1-1,TRBV30,TGTGCCTGGACCCACCCTCTGGGAGTGAACACTGAAGCTTTCTTT,CAWTHPLGVNTEAFF
NA,TRBD1,TRBJ1-6,TRBV13,TGTGCCAGCAGCTCATCCTACAGGGGTCCCCTCCACTTT,CASSSSYRGPLHF
NA,NA,TRBJ1-2,TRBV13,TGTGCCAGCAGCTTAGGCGGTTGGGACAAGATCTATGGCTACACCTTC,CASSLGGWDKIYGYTF
NA,TRBD1,TRBJ1-1,TRBV28,TGTGCCAGCAGGGCCAGGACAGGGATCAGCCCTGAAGCTTTCTTT,CASRARTGISPEAFF
NA,NA,TRBJ1-5,TRBV15,TGTGCCACCAGCAGAGTCCGAGATCAGCCCCAGCATTTT,CATSRVRDQPQHF
NA,NA,TRBJ2-7,TRBV11-2,TGTGCCAGCAGCTCAGCAGGGGGAGGCGGTTACGAGCAGTACTTC,CASSSAGGGGYEQYF
NA,NA,TRBJ2-7,TRBV11-2,TGTGCCAGCGGGCAGGGCAAGTGGTACGAGCAGTACTTC,CASGQGKWYEQYF
few,TRBD1,TRBJ2-7,TRBV25-1,TGTGCCAGCAGCCTCCCGGTGGGGACAGGGGGAGACTACGAGCAGTACTTC,CASSLPVGTGGDYEQYF
NA,TRBD2,TRBJ2-7,TRBV4-1,TGCGCCAGCAGCCAAGTGGCGGGGGACTCCTACGAGCAGTACTTC,CASSQVAGDSYEQYF
NA,TRBD1,TRBJ1-2,TRBV11-2,TGTGCCAGCAGCCCAGGACAGGGCTCTAACTATGGCTACACCTTC,CASSPGQGSNYGYTF
NA,NA,TRBJ2-5,TRBV19,TGTGCCGGCGAACAGGGTTGCCGAGAGACCCAGTACTTC,CAGEQGCRETQYF
NA,TRBD1,TRBJ1-6,TRBV7-2,TGTGCCAGCAGTTTCGCTCAGGGGGCAGAGTCACCCCTCCACTTT,CASSFAQGAESPLHF
NA,TRBD1,TRBJ1-4,TRBV2,TGTGCCACCGCGAAGGTGACAGGGGGCGTAGGCATAAATGAAAAACTGTTTTTT,CATAKVTGGVGINEKLFF